What follows is one T cell receptor beta chain and its context. This specimen comes from a study of blood T cell repertoires in COVID-19. Original analysis: Amplification of reference gene primers provided the estimated nucleated cell counts. Sequencing used immunoSEQ multiplex PCR; TCRdb keeps in-frame clones, though not all of them. The V and J calls and clone size are taken from that table; D and trimming were inferred from the DNA. This sample yields approximately 100,000 clones, of which 86% are seen a single time; 2% to 3% belongs to the top ten. The CDR3 extends over 14 amino acids. V gave up 2 bases and J gave up 6 bases, with 17 bases separating them. Germline V gives CDR1 GTSNPN, CDR2 SVGIG (reference sequence). Participant reports of clinical history set cohort assignment.

The sample was PBMCs or T cells enriched from blood (not recorded which). The clonotype was recovered from a woman aged 45-65 years who had recovered from COVID-19. The chain carries TRBV30 and TRBJ2-7, with D possibly TRBD1 on 6 matching bases. The CDR3 reads CAWSYPPQGSEQYF. The CDR3 DNA is TGTGCCTGGAGTTATCCCCCGCAGGGGAGCGAGCAGTACTTC. The full variable domain, with the rest looked up from reference TRBV30 and TRBJ2-7, is SQTIHQWPATLVQPVGSPLSLECTVEGTSNPNLYWYRQAAGRGLQLLFYSVGIGQISSEVPQNLSASRPQDRQFILSSKKLLLSDSGFYLCAWSYPPQGSEQYFGPGTRLTVT.